These 29 T cell receptor beta chains were all obtained from the same sample, sequenced in a study of high-grade serous ovarian cancer treatment subgroups. The tumor samples were collected prior to definitive surgery or chemotherapy. The assay was immunoSEQ multiplex PCR, and TCRdb's table has in-frame clones only and misses some. The sample lists 10,000 to 12,000 clones, 83% seen once, with around 6.6% in the top ten. The sequenced sample consisted of tumor tissue. These receptors were obtained from a human donor with high-grade serous ovarian cancer.

V usage is TRBV6-5 and J usage is TRBJ2-3, with D unclear. This CDR3 spans 13 amino acids. Germline V lookup: CDR1 MNHEY, CDR2 SVGAGI. V was clipped by 7 bases and J by 3 bases, with 11 bases between them. CDR3 sequence reads: CASTFLGTDTQYF. Here the CDR3 DNA reads TGTGCCAGCACTTTTTTGGGGACAGATACGCAGTATTTT.

This rearrangement joins TRBV19 to TRBJ2-7, with 10 bases aligning to TRBD2. The length of the CDR3 is 15 residues. Trimming removed 3 bases from V and 5 bases from J; junction bases left unmatched: 7. Germline CDR1 reads LNHDA; CDR2 reads SQIVND (reference sequence). CDR3 protein: CASSIKLAGYHEQYF. Here the CDR3 DNA reads TGTGCCAGTAGTATCAAACTAGCGGGATACCACGAGCAGTACTTC.

V gene TRBV6-1 combines with J gene TRBJ2-3, with D uncertain. This CDR3 contains 15 residues. V was cut by 4 bases and J by 0 bases, with 11 bases left in between. Germline lookup yields CDR1 MNHNS and CDR2 SASEGT. CDR3 protein: CASSGWVGSTDTQYF. The CDR3 DNA sequence: TGTGCCAGCAGTGGGTGGGTTGGCAGCACAGATACGCAGTATTTT.

The chain joins TRBV15 to TRBJ1-4; 9 positions agree with TRBD1. The germline V gene encodes CDR1 LNHNV and CDR2 YYDKDF (reference sequence). After removal of 4 bases from V and 10 bases from J, the junction contained 7 bases not matched to a gene. The CDR3 covers 14 residues. The chain's CDR3 is CATSTGQGVAKLFF. The CDR3 nucleotides are TGTGCCACCAGCACGGGACAGGGAGTTGCAAAACTGTTTTTT.

The gene calls are TRBV5-1 and TRBJ1-2; a possible D gene is TRBD1 (6 bases). Germline V lookup: CDR1 SGHRS, CDR2 YFSETQ. The CDR3 has 14 residues. Trimming took 0 bases from V and 8 from J, leaving 14 bases between them. CDR3 DNA sequence: TGCGCCAGCAGCTTGGATGGGGGGGCGCGGGGCTACACCTTC. Translated: CASSLDGGARGYTF. Complete variable domain (other parts from reference TRBV5-1 and TRBJ1-2): KAGVTQTPRYLIKTRGQQVTLSCSPISGHRSVSWYQQTPGQGLQFLFEYFSETQRNKGNFPGRFSGRQFSNSRSEMNVSTLELGDSALYLCASSLDGGARGYTFGSGTRLTVV.

This clone is a singleton in its sample. J is TRBJ1-1 and V is TRBV5-1, with 7 positions matching TRBD1. Germline-derived CDR1 and CDR2 are SGHRS and YFSETQ. The CDR3 contains 15 residues. V was pared by 1 base and J by 8 bases, with 11 bases of the junction left unmatched. The CDR3 sequence: CASSLNSGQYYEAFF. DNA for the CDR3: TGCGCCAGCAGCTTGAACTCGGGACAGTACTACGAAGCTTTCTTT.

CDR3 sequence: CASSPISGGGAEQFF. As DNA, the CDR3 is TGCGCCAGCAGCCCCATAAGCGGCGGAGGGGCTGAGCAGTTCTTC. The chain couples TRBV5-1 to TRBJ2-1; D perhaps matches TRBD2 (6 bases). This CDR3 is built from 15 residues. Looked up from germline, CDR1 is SGHRS and CDR2 is YFSETQ. V shed 4 bases and J shed 9 bases, with 20 bases lying between them.

This chain connects TRBV9 to TRBJ2-2; no definite D call. V was trimmed by 0 bases and J by 3 bases, leaving 12 bases between them. The CDR3 is made up of 16 amino acids. The V gene's germline CDR1 is SGDLS and CDR2 YYNGEE. The CDR3 DNA follows: TGTGCCAGCAGCGTAGACTGGCACTCGGACACCGGGGAGCTGTTTTTT. It translates to CASSVDWHSDTGELFF.

The J gene is TRBJ1-2, the V gene TRBV6-1; D is possibly TRBD1 (6 bases). Germline CDR1 MNHNS, CDR2 SASEGT. V was cut by 6 bases and J by 0 bases, with 11 bases left in between. This CDR3 is 14 amino acids long. The CDR3 bases are TGTGCCAGCAGATCCGGGACATCTAACTATGGCTACACCTTC. Translation gives CASRSGTSNYGYTF.

The genes are TRBV2 and TRBJ2-1; TRBD1 matches at 8 bases. CDR1 and CDR2 (germline): SNHLY, FYNNEI. The CDR3 runs 16 residues. Unmatched junction bases numbered 6, after V lost 3 bases and J lost 2 bases. CDR3 sequence (DNA): TGTGCCAGCAGTGATAGACAGGGGTGGACCTACAATGAGCAGTTCTTC. It encodes CASSDRQGWTYNEQFF.

The genes are TRBV6-6 and TRBJ2-5; TRBD2 might be the D (6 bases). V was clipped by 10 bases and J by 3 bases, with 15 bases between them. This CDR3 contains 13 residues. Germline V CDR1 and CDR2: MNHNY, SVGAGI (reference sequence). The CDR3 loop reads CAIKREMEETQYF. The CDR3 DNA reads TGTGCCATAAAACGGGAGATGGAAGAGACCCAGTACTTC.

This clone was seen once. The chain employs TRBV11-2 and TRBJ2-1; TRBD2 matches 9 bases. Germline-derived CDR1 and CDR2 are SGHAT and FQNNGV. Trimming cost V 0 bases and J 8 bases; bases outside gene matches: 11. The CDR3 runs 17 residues. CDR3 in DNA: TGTGCCAGCAGCTTAGAGGGGGGGGGACTAGCCTTCGATGAGCAGTTCTTC. Its protein product is CASSLEGGGLAFDEQFF.

J is TRBJ2-3 and V is TRBV27, with D possibly being TRBD1 or TRBD2 (5 bases each). This CDR3 comprises 14 residues. In germline, CDR1 is MNHEY, CDR2 SMNVEV (reference sequence). V was pared by 5 bases and J by 7 bases, with 16 bases between. The DNA for the CDR3 is TGTGCCAGCAGTCCCGGACTCGGGGCCAATACGCAGTATTTT. This gives the protein CASSPGLGANTQYF.

V and J are TRBV5-5 and TRBJ1-5; D is ambiguous. Looked up from germline, CDR1 is SGHKS and CDR2 is YYEKEE (reference sequence). V lost 4 bases, J lost 5 bases, and 10 bases lay in between. The CDR3 is 13 residues long. The CDR3 DNA is TGTGCCAGCAGCCCTCAATGGGATCAGCCCCAGCATTTT. Amino acids: CASSPQWDQPQHF.

The chain carries TRBV2 and TRBJ2-7; the D gene could be TRBD1 or TRBD2 (5 bases each). Germline V gene sequence: CDR1 SNHLY, CDR2 FYNNEI. The V gene lost 5 bases and the J gene lost 10 bases, with 18 bases spanning the gap. This CDR3 has 13 residues. The CDR3 reads CASSKGTGTNQYF. The CDR3 coding sequence is TGTGCCAGCAGTAAAGGGACCGGTACGAACCAGTACTTC.

The V gene is TRBV5-4, the J gene TRBJ1-4, with 7 positions matching TRBD1. The CDR3 consists of 12 residues. The germline gives CDR1 SGHNT, CDR2 YYREEE (reference sequence). V was pared by 9 bases and J by 4 bases, with 3 bases of the junction left unmatched. DNA for the CDR3: TGTGCCACGGGACAGCATAATGAAAAACTGTTTTTT. Encoded protein: CATGQHNEKLFF. Looking up the rest from reference TRBV5-4 and TRBJ1-4 gives the full variable domain: ETGVTQSPTHLIKTRGQQVTLRCSSQSGHNTVSWYQQALGQGPQFIFQYYREEENGRGNFPPRFSGLQFPNYSSELNVNALELDDSALYLCATGQHNEKLFFGSGTQLSVL.

This clone has only a few counts. The chain carries TRBV2 and TRBJ2-3; D is undetermined. Trimming took off 10 bases at V and 0 bases at J, with 14 bases between the two ends. This CDR3 contains 14 residues. Per the germline V gene, CDR1 is SNHLY and CDR2 is FYNNEI. CDR3 in amino acids: CATEDVRSTDTQYF. The CDR3 nucleotides are TGTGCCACCGAGGACGTTCGGAGCACAGATACGCAGTATTTT.

Remarks on this clone: Relative to the germline gene, one junction end is altered; a read error may explain this. V is TRBV7-7 and J is TRBJ2-1; 8 bases are a match to TRBD2. The CDR3 runs 16 residues. Germline-derived CDR1 and CDR2 are SSHAT and FNYEAQ (reference sequence). The CDR3 DNA reads TGTGCTAGCAGCTTAGAGCCGCCCAGCGGGAGTAGTGAGCAGTTCTTC. Translation gives CASSLEPPSGSSEQFF.

The V gene is TRBV27, the J gene TRBJ2-1; TRBD2 matches at 12 bases. The CDR3 has 16 residues. Germline V gene lookup returns CDR1 MNHEY and CDR2 SMNVEV (reference sequence). V shed 4 bases and J 7 bases; nucleotides not matched to a gene: 8. CDR3 residues: CASSSHTSGRRNEQFF. Written as DNA, the CDR3 is TGTGCCAGCAGTTCCCATACTAGCGGGAGGCGGAATGAGCAGTTCTTC.

The genes are TRBV7-9 and TRBJ2-1, with D unresolved. CDR1 and CDR2 from the germline V gene are SEHNR and FQNEAQ (reference sequence). V was cut by 5 bases and J by 6 bases, with 8 bases left in between. There are 12 residues in the CDR3. CDR3 amino acids: CASSPDGNEQFF. The DNA for the CDR3 is TGTGCCAGCAGCCCGGATGGCAATGAGCAGTTCTTC.

The chain carries TRBV18 and TRBJ2-1, with D perhaps matching TRBD1 or TRBD2 (5 bases each). The V and J ends lost 0 bases and 5 bases respectively, with 23 bases between them. There are 19 residues in the CDR3. Germline CDR1 KGHSH, CDR2 LQKENI. CDR3 residues: CASSPPSGTLGVTDNEQFF. CDR3 nucleotide sequence: TGTGCCAGCTCACCACCTAGTGGGACCCTAGGAGTCACCGACAATGAGCAGTTCTTC.

V is TRBV15 and J is TRBJ2-2, with D perhaps TRBD1 or TRBD2 (5 bases each). CDR1 and CDR2 from the germline V gene are LNHNV and YYDKDF (reference sequence). V was trimmed by 7 bases and J by 5 bases, leaving 14 bases between them. The CDR3 sequence is 14 residues long. The CDR3 is CATMGPLGTGELFF. The CDR3 DNA reads as TGTGCCACCATGGGACCTTTGGGTACCGGGGAGCTGTTTTTT.

This rearrangement joins TRBV6-1 to TRBJ2-3; the match to TRBD2 covers 9 bases. Germline-derived CDR1 and CDR2 are MNHNS and SASEGT. The ends lost 4 bases at V and 4 bases at J; junction bases unmatched: 6. The CDR3 has 15 residues. For the CDR3, the DNA is TGTGCCAGCAGTGTCCTTAGCGGGAGCGCAGATACGCAGTATTTT. As protein: CASSVLSGSADTQYF.

This chain connects TRBV29-1 to TRBJ2-5, with D unclear. V was trimmed by 5 bases and J by 5 bases, leaving 9 bases between them. CDR3 size: 11 residues. Germline assignment: CDR1 SQVTM and CDR2 ANQGSEA. CDR3 sequence reads: CSVLPGETQYF. The DNA of the CDR3 is TGCAGCGTTTTACCCGGGGAGACCCAGTACTTC.

The chain links TRBV6-1 to TRBJ2-7; either TRBD1 or TRBD2 may fit D (7 bases each). Germline loops: CDR1 MNHNS, CDR2 SASEGT. V dropped 1 base and J dropped 3 bases, with 22 bases sitting between them. This CDR3 spans 18 amino acids. In DNA form, the CDR3 reads TGTGCCAGCAGTGAAGTGGGGGGAGGGGGACAGAGAATCTACGAGCAGTACTTC. Its translation: CASSEVGGGGQRIYEQYF.

This chain joins TRBV5-4 and TRBJ2-2, with 7 bases lining up with TRBD1. Trimming cost V 4 bases and J 6 bases; bases outside gene matches: 9. CDR1 and CDR2 (germline): SGHNT, YYREEE (reference sequence). The length of the CDR3 is 15 residues. For the CDR3, the DNA is TGTGCCAGCAGCATGAGGCAGGGGGTCGCCGGGGAGCTGTTTTTT. Protein: CASSMRQGVAGELFF.

The rearrangement links TRBV11-2 to TRBJ2-2; D may be TRBD2 (6 bases). Germline loops: CDR1 SGHAT, CDR2 FQNNGV. Trimming took 4 bases from V and 5 from J, leaving 14 bases between them. There are 15 residues in the CDR3. The CDR3 protein is CASSSGTLGTGELFF. In DNA, the CDR3 is TGTGCCAGCAGCTCCGGGACTTTAGGGACCGGGGAGCTGTTTTTT.

The rearrangement links TRBV5-1 to TRBJ2-3; 12 nucleotides agree with TRBD2. The CDR3 runs to 18 residues. The J segment lost 0 bases and the V segment lost 4 bases, leaving 9 bases of the junction unmatched. Germline assignment: CDR1 SGHRS and CDR2 YFSETQ. The CDR3 DNA reads TGCGCCAGCAGCCCTACGGGACTAGCGGGTTCTAGCACAGATACGCAGTATTTT. Translated, it gives CASSPTGLAGSSTDTQYF.

The chain links TRBV6-1 to TRBJ2-2, with 8 bases that match TRBD2. Germline-derived CDR1 and CDR2 are MNHNS and SASEGT. The V gene end was trimmed by 7 bases and the J gene end by 6 bases; junction bases not matched to a gene: 7. The CDR3 length is 14 residues. The CDR3 is CASNKRELAGELFF. The DNA of the CDR3 is TGTGCCAGCAACAAGCGGGAGTTGGCCGGGGAGCTGTTTTTT.